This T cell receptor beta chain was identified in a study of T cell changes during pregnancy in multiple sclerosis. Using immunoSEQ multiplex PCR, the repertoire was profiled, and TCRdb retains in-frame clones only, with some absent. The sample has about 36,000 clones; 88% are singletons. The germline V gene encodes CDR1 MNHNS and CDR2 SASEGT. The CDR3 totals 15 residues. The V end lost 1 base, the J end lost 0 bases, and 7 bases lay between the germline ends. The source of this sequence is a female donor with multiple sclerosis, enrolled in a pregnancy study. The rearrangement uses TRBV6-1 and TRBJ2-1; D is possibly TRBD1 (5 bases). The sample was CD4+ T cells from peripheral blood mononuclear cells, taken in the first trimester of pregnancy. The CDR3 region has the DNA TGTGCCAGCAGTGAAGGGGGCAGCTCCTACAATGAGCAGTTCTTC. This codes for CASSEGGSSYNEQFF.